Presented here are 2 T cell receptor beta chains from one specimen sequenced in a study of shared clonotypes between healthy human individuals. CD45RO-negative, CCR7-positively selected cells formed the naive CD8 fraction, excluding terminally differentiated effector memory CD45RA+ cells. TCRdb's table, derived via immunoSEQ multiplex PCR, lists solely in-frame clones and lacks some. The sample has more than 2 million clones, about 95% seen once. The sample comprised naive CD8+ T cells sorted from blood. These receptors were taken from a man between 18 and 29 years old in good health.

The rearrangement uses TRBV7-9 and TRBJ2-1; 12 bases map to TRBD2. This CDR3 has 15 residues. J gave up 9 bases and V 4 bases, and 7 bases lay outside the gene matches. The germline gives CDR1 SEHNR, CDR2 FQNEAQ (reference sequence). In nucleotides, the CDR3 is TGTGCCAGCAGCTCCCGACTAGCGGGAGATGGTGAGCAGTTCTTC. Protein product: CASSSRLAGDGEQFF. Based on the CDR3 plus reference TRBV7-9 and TRBJ2-1, the full variable domain is DTGVSQNPRHKITKRGQNVTFRCDPISEHNRLYWYRQTLGQGPEFLTYFQNEAQLEKSRLLSDRFSAERPKGSFSTLEIQRTEQGDSAMYLCASSSRLAGDGEQFFGPGTRLTVL.

As concerns this clone: The sample holds other DNA sequences that translate to the same CDR3. Written as DNA, the CDR3 is TGTGCCAGCAGCGTAGAGGGGACGAGGTCCTACGAGCAGTACTTC. This sequence encodes CASSVEGTRSYEQYF. The J gene is TRBJ2-7, the V gene TRBV9; D may match TRBD1 or TRBD2 (5 bases each). With 0 bases removed from V and 1 base from J, the gap between germline ends came to 11 bases. This CDR3 has 15 amino acids. Per germline, CDR1 SGDLS and CDR2 YYNGEE.